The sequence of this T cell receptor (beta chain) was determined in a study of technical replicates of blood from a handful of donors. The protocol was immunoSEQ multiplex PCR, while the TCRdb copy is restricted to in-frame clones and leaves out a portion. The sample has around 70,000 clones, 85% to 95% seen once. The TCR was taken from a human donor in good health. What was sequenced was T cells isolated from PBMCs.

The CDR3 loop reads CSAGTDATNEKLFF. The CDR3 bases are TGCAGCGCTGGGACAGATGCAACTAATGAAAAACTGTTTTTT. V gene TRBV29-1 combines with J gene TRBJ1-4; TRBD1 aligns across 7 bases. V lost 7 bases and J lost 0; bases outside the gene matches: 5. This CDR3 has 14 amino acids. The germline CDR1 and CDR2 sequences are SQVTM and ANQGSEA.